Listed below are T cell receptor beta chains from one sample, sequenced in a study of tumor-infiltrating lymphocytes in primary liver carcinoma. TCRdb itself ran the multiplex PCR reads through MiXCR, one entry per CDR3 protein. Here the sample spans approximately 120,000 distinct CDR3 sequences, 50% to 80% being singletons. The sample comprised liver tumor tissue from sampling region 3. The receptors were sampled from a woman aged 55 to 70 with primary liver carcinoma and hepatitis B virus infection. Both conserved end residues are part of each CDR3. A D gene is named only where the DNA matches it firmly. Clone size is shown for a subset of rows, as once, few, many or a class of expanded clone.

cdr3_nt: TGTGCCAACAGCCTCAGGGCTAGCACAGATACGCAGTATTTT
cdr3_aa: CANSLRASTDTQYF
d_call: NA
clone_size: NA
cdr3_length: 14
j_call: TRBJ2-3
v_call: TRBV11-3

cdr3_nt: TGTGCCACCAGTCAAGATGGGGATAGTTACGAGCAGTACTTC
cdr3_aa: CATSQDGDSYEQYF
d_call: NA
clone_size: NA
cdr3_length: 14
j_call: TRBJ2-7
v_call: TRBV4-2

cdr3_nt: TGTGCCAGCAGCCGGGATAGGGGGACGTACGGGCAGTACTTC
cdr3_aa: CASSRDRGTYGQYF
d_call: NA
clone_size: NA
cdr3_length: 14
j_call: TRBJ2-7
v_call: TRBV6-2/TRBV6-3

cdr3_nt: TGCAGCGTTGAAAGACGGGGCGGAGACGAGCAGTACTTC
cdr3_aa: CSVERRGGDEQYF
d_call: NA
clone_size: NA
cdr3_length: 13
j_call: TRBJ2-7
v_call: TRBV29-1

cdr3_nt: TGTGTCAGCAGTTTAGATTTCGGGAGCACAAATACGCAGTATTTT
cdr3_aa: CVSSLDFGSTNTQYF
d_call: NA
clone_size: NA
cdr3_length: 15
j_call: TRBJ2-3
v_call: TRBV12-3/TRBV12-4

cdr3_nt: TGTGCTAGCAGCCATCAGACAGCAGGACTACGCGAGCAGTACTTC
cdr3_aa: CASSHQTAGLREQYF
d_call: NA
clone_size: NA
cdr3_length: 15
j_call: TRBJ2-7
v_call: TRBV11-1

cdr3_nt: TGCGCCAGGAGTTCAGCGGTTACCCGGCGCACAGATACGCAGTATTTT
cdr3_aa: CARSSAVTRRTDTQYF
d_call: NA
clone_size: NA
cdr3_length: 16
j_call: TRBJ2-3
v_call: TRBV5-1

cdr3_nt: TGTGCCAGGAATATCCGACAGGAGGTGATTGGGAACACTGAAGCTTTCTTT
cdr3_aa: CARNIRQEVIGNTEAFF
d_call: NA
clone_size: NA
cdr3_length: 17
j_call: TRBJ1-1
v_call: TRBV28

cdr3_nt: TGTGCCAGCGGACGGGGATCGAACTCCTACAATGAGCAGTTCTTC
cdr3_aa: CASGRGSNSYNEQFF
d_call: NA
clone_size: NA
cdr3_length: 15
j_call: TRBJ2-1
v_call: TRBV11-2

cdr3_nt: TGTGGCAGCAGCCCACATAGTGGGAGGCCGAACACCGGGGAGCTGTTTTTT
cdr3_aa: CGSSPHSGRPNTGELFF
d_call: NA
clone_size: NA
cdr3_length: 17
j_call: TRBJ2-2
v_call: TRBV6-2/TRBV6-3

cdr3_nt: TGCGCCAGCAGCTTGCGGGACAGCTACACCGGGGAGCTGTTTTTT
cdr3_aa: CASSLRDSYTGELFF
d_call: TRBD1
clone_size: few
cdr3_length: 15
j_call: TRBJ2-2
v_call: TRBV5-1

cdr3_nt: TGCAGCGTCCAAACTGGACCAGAGACCCAGTACTTC
cdr3_aa: CSVQTGPETQYF
d_call: NA
clone_size: NA
cdr3_length: 12
j_call: TRBJ2-5
v_call: TRBV29-1

cdr3_nt: TGTGTCAGCACCAGACCCCCGGGGATGGGTATTCATCAGCCCCAGCATTTT
cdr3_aa: CVSTRPPGMGIHQPQHF
d_call: NA
clone_size: NA
cdr3_length: 17
j_call: TRBJ1-5
v_call: TRBV28

cdr3_nt: TGTGCCAGTAGCTTAGAAGGGACCAGTAACTATGGCTACACCTTC
cdr3_aa: CASSLEGTSNYGYTF
d_call: NA
clone_size: NA
cdr3_length: 15
j_call: TRBJ1-2
v_call: TRBV11-2

cdr3_nt: TGTGCCAGCATCAAAATAGCGGGGACTAACACCGGGGAGCTGTTTTTT
cdr3_aa: CASIKIAGTNTGELFF
d_call: TRBD2
clone_size: many
cdr3_length: 16
j_call: TRBJ2-2
v_call: TRBV5-6

cdr3_nt: TGTGTCAGCAGCATAGGCTTGAACACTGAAGCTTTCTTT
cdr3_aa: CVSSIGLNTEAFF
d_call: NA
clone_size: NA
cdr3_length: 13
j_call: TRBJ1-1
v_call: TRBV11-2

cdr3_nt: TGTGTCAGCAGTTCCGGGGCGGAATATGGCCACACCTTC
cdr3_aa: CVSSSGAEYGHTF
d_call: NA
clone_size: NA
cdr3_length: 13
j_call: TRBJ1-2
v_call: TRBV11-2